These T cell receptor beta chains were read from a single sample in a study of blood T cell repertoires in COVID-19. Generated by immunoSEQ multiplex PCR, the TCRdb table keeps only in-frame clones and is missing some. The sample holds roughly 130,000 clones, about three quarters seen once. Sequencing was done on a sample of peripheral blood. Receptors were obtained from a man aged 45-65 years with acute or convalescent COVID-19. Both conserved end residues are part of each CDR3. The order of the fields is V gene, D gene, clone size, J gene, CDR3 protein, CDR3 DNA. D genes are given only for firm matches. Clone sizes are given selectively: once, few, many, or a class where the clone is expanded.

TRBV5-1,TRBD1,-,TRBJ2-7,CASSFTSGQGFYEQYF,TGCGCCAGCAGCTTCACATCGGGACAGGGGTTTTACGAGCAGTACTTC
TRBV5-6,-,-,TRBJ2-3,CASSFPGDTDTQYF,TGTGCCAGCAGCTTTCCGGGGGACACAGATACGCAGTATTTT
TRBV6-5,-,-,TRBJ2-7,CASTQGSEQYF,TGTGCCAGCACCCAGGGATCCGAGCAGTACTTC
TRBV6-6,-,-,TRBJ1-5,CASSYRVGDQPQHF,TGTGCCAGCAGTTATAGAGTGGGAGACCAGCCCCAGCATTTT
TRBV3-1/TRBV3-2,TRBD1,-,TRBJ1-4,CASSQPAGGKKLFF,TGTGCCAGCAGCCAACCCGCAGGGGGGAAAAAACTGTTTTTT
TRBV10-1,-,-,TRBJ2-2,CASSDHRANTGELFF,TGCGCCAGCAGTGACCACAGGGCTAACACCGGGGAGCTGTTTTTT
TRBV7-3,-,few,TRBJ2-2,CASSYQANTGELFF,TGTGCCAGCAGCTACCAGGCGAACACCGGGGAGCTGTTTTTT
TRBV30,-,few,TRBJ1-5,CAWSETGLRQPQHF,TGTGCCTGGAGTGAAACAGGGTTACGGCAGCCCCAGCATTTT
TRBV6-5,TRBD1,-,TRBJ1-1,CASRDRGGTEAFF,TGTGCCAGCAGGGACAGGGGAGGCACTGAAGCTTTCTTT
TRBV9,-,-,TRBJ2-1,CASSAGTQPNNEQFF,TGTGCCAGCTCCGCCGGGACTCAACCTAACAATGAGCAGTTCTTC
TRBV30,-,-,TRBJ1-1,CAWSTVNTEAFF,TGTGCCTGGAGCACAGTGAACACTGAAGCTTTCTTT
TRBV18,-,few,TRBJ1-1,CASSLERAGTEAFF,TGTGCCAGCTCACTAGAGAGGGCCGGCACTGAAGCTTTCTTT
TRBV29-1,TRBD2,-,TRBJ2-7,CSALSGGNSYEQYF,TGCAGCGCACTTAGCGGGGGTAATTCCTACGAGCAGTACTTC
TRBV7-8,-,-,TRBJ1-2,CASSLAPGNYGYTF,TGTGCCAGCAGCTTAGCGCCGGGGAACTATGGCTACACCTTC
TRBV28,-,-,TRBJ1-2,CASRREGLYGYTF,TGTGCCAGCAGGAGGGAGGGGCTCTATGGCTACACCTTC
TRBV5-1,-,-,TRBJ2-2,CASSPRQGGTGELFF,TGCGCCAGCAGCCCGCGACAGGGAGGAACCGGGGAGCTGTTTTTT
TRBV4-1,-,-,TRBJ1-6,CASSQTGSSYNSPLHF,TGCGCCAGCAGCCAAACGGGGAGTTCCTATAATTCACCCCTCCACTTT
TRBV2,TRBD1,-,TRBJ2-2,CATGGQGTGELFF,TGTGCCACGGGGGGACAGGGGACCGGGGAGCTGTTTTTT
TRBV7-8,-,-,TRBJ2-4,CASSMGGWENIQYF,TGTGCCAGCTCGATGGGGGGATGGGAGAACATTCAGTACTTC
TRBV5-1,-,-,TRBJ1-3,CASSLVAGSGNTIYF,TGCGCCAGCAGCTTGGTGGCAGGCTCTGGAAACACCATATATTTT
TRBV30,-,-,TRBJ2-2,CAWSHGELFF,TGTGCCTGGAGCCACGGGGAGCTGTTTTTT
TRBV4-2,TRBD1,-,TRBJ1-1,CASRQGAGNTEAFF,TGTGCCAGCAGGCAGGGGGCAGGGAACACTGAAGCTTTCTTT
TRBV30,-,-,TRBJ2-3,CAWSVFTDTQYF,TGTGCCTGGAGTGTCTTCACAGATACGCAGTATTTT
TRBV28,TRBD1,many,TRBJ1-6,CASSLHYRGLGSPLHF,TGTGCCAGCAGCCTACACTACAGGGGATTGGGGTCACCCCTCCACTTT
TRBV10-3,-,-,TRBJ2-7,CACRDGGNGEQYF,TGTGCATGCCGGGACGGAGGGAATGGGGAGCAGTACTTC
TRBV28,-,-,TRBJ1-1,CASRLQGNTEAFF,TGTGCCAGCAGGCTACAGGGGAACACTGAAGCTTTCTTT
TRBV18,-,-,TRBJ1-4,CASSPDPGFSHEKLFF,TGTGCCAGCTCACCGGACCCGGGGTTTAGTCACGAAAAACTGTTTTTT
TRBV11-3,TRBD2,-,TRBJ2-3,CASSEGTTKSTDTQYF,TGTGCCAGCAGCGAAGGGACTACCAAAAGCACAGATACGCAGTATTTT
TRBV6-1,-,many,TRBJ1-5,CASSEHRTWDKRRYSNQPQHF,TGTGCCAGCAGTGAACACAGGACCTGGGACAAGAGACGATATAGCAATCAGCCCCAGCATTTT
TRBV5-6,-,-,TRBJ2-5,CASSWGEETQYF,TGTGCCAGCAGCTGGGGGGAAGAGACCCAGTACTTC
TRBV10-1,-,-,TRBJ1-1,CASSEFAGPNTEAFF,TGCGCCAGCAGTGAGTTCGCAGGGCCGAACACTGAAGCTTTCTTT
TRBV30,-,once,TRBJ1-1,CAWSDIAMNTEAFF,TGTGCCTGGAGTGACATAGCTATGAACACTGAAGCTTTCTTT
TRBV6-1,-,-,TRBJ2-7,CASSDLRGSEQYF,TGTGCCAGCAGTGACCTACGGGGGAGCGAGCAGTACTTC
TRBV9,TRBD1,-,TRBJ2-3,CASSVEEGTGNTDTQYF,TGTGCCAGCAGCGTAGAAGAAGGGACAGGTAACACAGATACGCAGTATTTT
TRBV3-1/TRBV3-2,TRBD1,-,TRBJ1-6,CASSQRDRDLHF,TGTGCCAGCAGCCAACGAGACAGGGACCTCCACTTT
TRBV6-1,-,many,TRBJ2-5,CASSDPHRETQYF,TGTGCCAGCAGTGATCCCCACAGGGAGACCCAGTACTTC
TRBV27,TRBD1,-,TRBJ2-1,CASSSTGQLYNEQFF,TGTGCCAGCAGTTCCACGGGACAGCTTTACAATGAGCAGTTCTTC
TRBV10-2,-,-,TRBJ2-1,CASSGGTPSYNEQFF,TGCGCCAGCAGTGGGGGGACTCCTTCCTACAATGAGCAGTTCTTC
TRBV29-1,TRBD1,-,TRBJ2-5,CSVDRTGRQETQYF,TGCAGCGTTGACCGGACAGGGAGGCAAGAGACCCAGTACTTC
TRBV24-1,TRBD1,few,TRBJ1-2,CATSDRTGASTYGYTF,TGTGCCACCAGTGATCGGACAGGAGCCTCTACCTATGGCTACACCTTC
TRBV10-3,TRBD2,-,TRBJ2-5,CAISEVLLAAQETQYF,TGTGCCATCAGTGAAGTTCTCCTAGCGGCACAAGAGACCCAGTACTTC
TRBV9,TRBD1,-,TRBJ2-7,CASSVAPGGDYEQYF,TGTGCCAGCAGCGTAGCTCCAGGGGGAGACTACGAGCAGTACTTC
TRBV29-1,-,few,TRBJ2-2,CSGDRAGTGELFF,TGCAGCGGTGACAGGGCGGGGACCGGGGAGCTGTTTTTT
TRBV29-1,-,once,TRBJ1-1,CSARSREGVEAFF,TGCAGCGCCCGAAGCAGGGAGGGAGTTGAAGCTTTCTTT
TRBV18,-,-,TRBJ1-1,CASSPPEGPATEAFF,TGTGCCAGCTCACCACCTGAGGGTCCGGCCACTGAAGCTTTCTTT
TRBV5-6,-,-,TRBJ1-1,CASSMDTGTNTEAFF,TGTGCCAGCAGCATGGATACGGGAACGAACACTGAAGCTTTCTTT
TRBV2,-,-,TRBJ1-3,CASSETVLSGNTIYF,TGTGCCAGCAGTGAAACAGTCCTCTCTGGAAACACCATATATTTT
TRBV6-6,-,-,TRBJ1-1,CASSLTGRAEAFF,TGTGCCAGCAGTCTAACGGGTCGGGCTGAAGCTTTCTTT
TRBV7-8,-,-,TRBJ2-6,CASSWGESGANVLTF,TGTGCCAGCAGCTGGGGGGAGTCAGGGGCCAACGTCCTGACTTTC
TRBV27,TRBD1,-,TRBJ1-5,CASREITGGNQPQHF,TGTGCCAGCAGGGAGATCACAGGGGGCAATCAGCCCCAGCATTTT
TRBV6-5,TRBD1,-,TRBJ1-4,CASSSPRQGRKEKLFF,TGTGCCAGCAGTTCCCCTCGACAGGGTAGAAAGGAAAAACTGTTTTTT
TRBV5-1,-,-,TRBJ2-3,CASSLPEDTQYF,TGCGCCAGCAGCTTACCGGAGGATACGCAGTATTTT
TRBV11-2,-,once,TRBJ1-5,CASSLDSTGNQPQHF,TGTGCCAGCAGCTTAGATAGCACAGGTAATCAGCCCCAGCATTTT
TRBV25-1,-,-,TRBJ1-3,CASSEFAGVNSGNTIYF,TGTGCCAGCAGTGAATTCGCAGGGGTGAACTCTGGAAACACCATATATTTT
TRBV4-1,TRBD1,-,TRBJ2-1,CASSRGTGIDEQFF,TGCGCCAGCAGCCGAGGGACAGGGATAGATGAGCAGTTCTTC